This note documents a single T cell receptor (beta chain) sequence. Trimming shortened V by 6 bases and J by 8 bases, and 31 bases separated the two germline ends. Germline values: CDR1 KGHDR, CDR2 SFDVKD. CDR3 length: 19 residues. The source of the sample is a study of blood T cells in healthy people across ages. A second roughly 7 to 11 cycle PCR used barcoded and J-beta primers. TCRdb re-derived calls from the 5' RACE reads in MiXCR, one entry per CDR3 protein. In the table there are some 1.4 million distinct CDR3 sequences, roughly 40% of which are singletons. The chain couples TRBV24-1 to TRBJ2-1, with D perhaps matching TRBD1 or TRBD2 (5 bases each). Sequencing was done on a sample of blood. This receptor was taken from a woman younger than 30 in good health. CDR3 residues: CATSPRAPLRASGQDEQFF. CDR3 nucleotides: TGTGCCACCAGTCCACGAGCCCCGTTACGGGCTTCGGGGCAGGATGAGCAGTTCTTC.